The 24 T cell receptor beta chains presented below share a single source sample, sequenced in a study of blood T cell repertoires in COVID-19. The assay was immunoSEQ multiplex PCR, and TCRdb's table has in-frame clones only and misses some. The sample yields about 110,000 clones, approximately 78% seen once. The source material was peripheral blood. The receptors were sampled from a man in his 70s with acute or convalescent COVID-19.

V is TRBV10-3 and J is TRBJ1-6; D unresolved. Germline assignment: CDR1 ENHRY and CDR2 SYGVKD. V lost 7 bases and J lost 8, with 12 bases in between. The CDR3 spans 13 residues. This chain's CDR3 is CAIKMGPDSPLHF. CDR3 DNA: TGTGCCATCAAGATGGGCCCGGATTCACCCCTCCACTTT.

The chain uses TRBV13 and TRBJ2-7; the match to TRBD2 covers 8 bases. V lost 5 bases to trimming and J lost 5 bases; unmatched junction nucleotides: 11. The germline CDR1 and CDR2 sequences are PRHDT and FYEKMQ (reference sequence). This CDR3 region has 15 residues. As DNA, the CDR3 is TGTGCCAGCAGCATACCGGGACTAGGAAAGAACGAGCAGTACTTC. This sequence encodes CASSIPGLGKNEQYF.

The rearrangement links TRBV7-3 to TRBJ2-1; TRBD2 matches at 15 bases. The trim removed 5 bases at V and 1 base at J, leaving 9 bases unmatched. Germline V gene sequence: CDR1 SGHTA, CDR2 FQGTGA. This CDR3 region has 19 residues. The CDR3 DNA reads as TGTGCCAGCAGCCCGGGGACTAGCGGGGGGCGTCAGTCCTACAATGAGCAGTTCTTC. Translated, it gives CASSPGTSGGRQSYNEQFF.

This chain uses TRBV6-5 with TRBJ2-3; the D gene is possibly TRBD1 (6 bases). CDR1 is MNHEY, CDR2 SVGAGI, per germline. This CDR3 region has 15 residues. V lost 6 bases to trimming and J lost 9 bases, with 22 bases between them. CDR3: CASRPSGRGTSTQYF. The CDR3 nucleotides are TGTGCCAGCAGACCATCCGGAAGGGGGACAAGCACGCAGTATTTT.

The CDR3 coding sequence is TGCGCCAGCAGCCAAGACTCTGGACAGGGGATGAATAGCAATCAGCCCCAGCATTTT. It yields the protein CASSQDSGQGMNSNQPQHF. This chain joins TRBV4-1 and TRBJ1-5; 9 nucleotides line up with TRBD1. This CDR3 spans 19 amino acids. With 0 bases clipped from V and 0 bases from J, the junction kept 9 bases outside the gene matches. Germline assignment: CDR1 MGHRA and CDR2 YSYEKL.

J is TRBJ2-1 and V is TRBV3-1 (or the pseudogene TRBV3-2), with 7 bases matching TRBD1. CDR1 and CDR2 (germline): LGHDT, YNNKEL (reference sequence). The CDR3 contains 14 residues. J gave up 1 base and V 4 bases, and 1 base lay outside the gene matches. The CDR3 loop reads CASSRQGSYNEQFF. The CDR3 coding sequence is TGTGCCAGCAGCCGACAGGGTTCCTACAATGAGCAGTTCTTC.

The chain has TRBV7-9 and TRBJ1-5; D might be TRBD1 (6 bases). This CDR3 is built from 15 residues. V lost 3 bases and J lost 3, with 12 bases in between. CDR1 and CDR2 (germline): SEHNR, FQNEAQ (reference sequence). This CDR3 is CASSFSTGTNQPQHF. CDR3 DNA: TGTGCCAGCAGCTTTTCTACAGGGACCAATCAGCCCCAGCATTTT. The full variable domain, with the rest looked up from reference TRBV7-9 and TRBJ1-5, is DTGVSQNPRHKITKRGQNVTFRCDPISEHNRLYWYRQTLGQGPEFLTYFQNEAQLEKSRLLSDRFSAERPKGSFSTLEIQRTEQGDSAMYLCASSFSTGTNQPQHFGDGTRLSIL.

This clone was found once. The CDR3 region is CASSRVLSGYTF. The CDR3 nucleotides are TGTGCCAGCAGCCGGGTGCTATCTGGCTACACCTTC. The gene calls are TRBV5-8 and TRBJ1-2, with no clear D. The CDR3 contains 12 residues. In germline, CDR1 is SGHTS, CDR2 YDEGEE. V was clipped by 4 bases and J by 7 bases, with 11 bases between them.

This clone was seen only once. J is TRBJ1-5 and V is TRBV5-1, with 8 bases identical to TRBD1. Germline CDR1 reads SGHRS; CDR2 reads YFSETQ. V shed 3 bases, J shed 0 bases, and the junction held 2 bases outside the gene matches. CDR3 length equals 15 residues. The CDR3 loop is CASSSQGDSNQPQHF. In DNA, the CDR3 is TGCGCCAGCAGCTCACAGGGGGATAGCAATCAGCCCCAGCATTTT.

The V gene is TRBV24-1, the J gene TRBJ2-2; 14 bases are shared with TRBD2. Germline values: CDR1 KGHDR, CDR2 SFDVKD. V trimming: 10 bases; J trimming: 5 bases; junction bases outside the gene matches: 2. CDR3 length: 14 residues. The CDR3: CATRTSGRTGELFF. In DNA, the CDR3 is TGTGCCACTCGGACTAGCGGGAGGACCGGGGAGCTGTTTTTT.

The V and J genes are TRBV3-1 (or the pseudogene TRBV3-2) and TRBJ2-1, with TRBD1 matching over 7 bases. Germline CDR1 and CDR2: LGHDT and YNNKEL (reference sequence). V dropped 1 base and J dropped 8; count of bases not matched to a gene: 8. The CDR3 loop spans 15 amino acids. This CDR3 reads CASSQGTGNVDEQFF. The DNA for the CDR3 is TGTGCCAGCAGCCAAGGGACAGGAAACGTCGATGAGCAGTTCTTC.

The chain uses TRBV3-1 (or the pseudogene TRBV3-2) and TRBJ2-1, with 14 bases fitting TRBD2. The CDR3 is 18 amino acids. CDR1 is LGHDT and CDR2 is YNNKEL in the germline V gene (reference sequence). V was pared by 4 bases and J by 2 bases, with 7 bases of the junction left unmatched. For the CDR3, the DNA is TGTGCCAGCAGCCCGCGACCGGGACTAGCGGGGGCCTACAATGAGCAGTTCTTC. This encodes CASSPRPGLAGAYNEQFF.

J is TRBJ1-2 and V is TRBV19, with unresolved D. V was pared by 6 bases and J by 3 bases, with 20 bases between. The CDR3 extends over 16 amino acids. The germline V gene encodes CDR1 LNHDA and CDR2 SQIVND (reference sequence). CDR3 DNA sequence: TGTGCCAGTAGCACCAATGGACTTTCCGGGGACTATGGCTACACCTTC. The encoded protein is CASSTNGLSGDYGYTF.

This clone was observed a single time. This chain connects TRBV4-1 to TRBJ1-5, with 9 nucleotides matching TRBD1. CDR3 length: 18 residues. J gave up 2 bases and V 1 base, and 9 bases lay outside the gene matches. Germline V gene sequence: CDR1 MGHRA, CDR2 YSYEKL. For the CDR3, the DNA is TGCGCCAGCAGCCAAGTCGGTCGTACAGGGGGCGGCAATCAGCCCCAGCATTTT. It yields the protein CASSQVGRTGGGNQPQHF.

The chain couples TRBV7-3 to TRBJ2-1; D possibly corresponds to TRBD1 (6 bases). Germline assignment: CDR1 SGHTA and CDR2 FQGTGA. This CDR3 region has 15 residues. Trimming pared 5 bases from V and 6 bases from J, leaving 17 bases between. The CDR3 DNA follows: TGTGCCAGCAGCCCACCGGGATTAGGGGGCAATGAGCAGTTCTTC. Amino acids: CASSPPGLGGNEQFF.

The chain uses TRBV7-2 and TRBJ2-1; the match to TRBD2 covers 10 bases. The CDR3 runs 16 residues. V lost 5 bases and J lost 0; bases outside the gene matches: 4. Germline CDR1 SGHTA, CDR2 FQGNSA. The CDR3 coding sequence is TGTGCCAGCAGCCGGACTAGCGGAAGCTCCTACAATGAGCAGTTCTTC. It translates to CASSRTSGSSYNEQFF.

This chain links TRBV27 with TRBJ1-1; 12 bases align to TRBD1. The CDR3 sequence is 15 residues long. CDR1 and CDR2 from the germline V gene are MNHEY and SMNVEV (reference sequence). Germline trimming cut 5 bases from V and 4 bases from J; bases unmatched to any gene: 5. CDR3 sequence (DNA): TGTGCCAGCAGTGGGGGACAGGGGGCGCCCACTGAAGCTTTCTTT. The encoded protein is CASSGGQGAPTEAFF.

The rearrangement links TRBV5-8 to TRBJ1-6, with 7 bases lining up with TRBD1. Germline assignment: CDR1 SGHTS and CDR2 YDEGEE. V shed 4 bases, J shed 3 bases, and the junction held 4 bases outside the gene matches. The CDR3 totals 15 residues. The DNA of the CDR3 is TGTGCCAGCAGCAGCAGACAGGGCTATAATTCACCCCTCCACTTT. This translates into CASSSRQGYNSPLHF. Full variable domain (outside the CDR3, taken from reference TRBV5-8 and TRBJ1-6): EAGVTQSPTHLIKTRGQQATLRCSPISGHTSVYWYQQALGLGLQFLLWYDEGEERNRGNFPPRFSGRQFPNYSSELNVNALELEDSALYLCASSSRQGYNSPLHFGNGTRLTVT.

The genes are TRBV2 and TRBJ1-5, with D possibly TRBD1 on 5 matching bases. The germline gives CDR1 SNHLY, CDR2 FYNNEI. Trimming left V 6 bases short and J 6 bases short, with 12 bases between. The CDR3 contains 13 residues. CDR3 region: CASRQVDGQPQHF. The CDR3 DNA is TGTGCCAGCAGACAGGTAGACGGTCAGCCCCAGCATTTT.

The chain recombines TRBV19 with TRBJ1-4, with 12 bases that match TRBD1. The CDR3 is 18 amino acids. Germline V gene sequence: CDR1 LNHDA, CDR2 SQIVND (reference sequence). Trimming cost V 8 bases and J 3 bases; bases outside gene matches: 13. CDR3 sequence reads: CASRLRDRGRAANEKLFF. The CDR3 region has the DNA TGTGCCAGTCGTCTCCGGGACAGGGGGCGCGCGGCTAATGAAAAACTGTTTTTT. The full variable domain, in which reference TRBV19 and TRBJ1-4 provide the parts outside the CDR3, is DGGITQSPKYLFRKEGQNVTLSCEQNLNHDAMYWYRQDPGQGLRLIYYSQIVNDFQKGDIAEGYSVSREKKESFPLTVTSAQKNPTAFYLCASRLRDRGRAANEKLFFGSGTQLSVL.

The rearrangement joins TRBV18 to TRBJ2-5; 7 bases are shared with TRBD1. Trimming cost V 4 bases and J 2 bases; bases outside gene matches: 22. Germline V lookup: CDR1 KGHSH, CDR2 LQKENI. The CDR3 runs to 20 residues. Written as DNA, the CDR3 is TGTGCCAGCTCACATAGATCGATCGCGGACAGGCCCGACCTTCAAGAGACCCAGTACTTC. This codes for CASSHRSIADRPDLQETQYF.

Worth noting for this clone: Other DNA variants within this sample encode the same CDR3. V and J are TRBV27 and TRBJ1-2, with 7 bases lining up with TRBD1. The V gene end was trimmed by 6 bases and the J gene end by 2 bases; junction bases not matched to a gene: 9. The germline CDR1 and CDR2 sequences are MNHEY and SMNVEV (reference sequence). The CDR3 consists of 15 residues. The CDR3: CASSLSRQGNYGYTF. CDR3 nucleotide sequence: TGTGCCAGCAGCCTAAGCCGACAGGGCAACTATGGCTACACCTTC.

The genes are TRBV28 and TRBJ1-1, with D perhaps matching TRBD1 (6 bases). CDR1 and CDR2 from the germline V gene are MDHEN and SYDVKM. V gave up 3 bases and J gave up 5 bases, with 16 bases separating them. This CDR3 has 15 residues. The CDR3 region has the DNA TGTGCCAGCAGTTTTGGGGGCACAGGTGGGACTGAAGCTTTCTTT. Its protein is CASSFGGTGGTEAFF.

DNA for the CDR3: TGCGCCAGCAGCCAACCTCAGGTCGGCACAGATACGCAGTATTTT. Translating it yields CASSQPQVGTDTQYF. The chain is built from TRBV4-1 and TRBJ2-3; no clear D gene. CDR3 length: 15 amino acids. The germline V gene encodes CDR1 MGHRA and CDR2 YSYEKL. V was clipped by 2 bases and J by 1 base, with 10 bases between them.